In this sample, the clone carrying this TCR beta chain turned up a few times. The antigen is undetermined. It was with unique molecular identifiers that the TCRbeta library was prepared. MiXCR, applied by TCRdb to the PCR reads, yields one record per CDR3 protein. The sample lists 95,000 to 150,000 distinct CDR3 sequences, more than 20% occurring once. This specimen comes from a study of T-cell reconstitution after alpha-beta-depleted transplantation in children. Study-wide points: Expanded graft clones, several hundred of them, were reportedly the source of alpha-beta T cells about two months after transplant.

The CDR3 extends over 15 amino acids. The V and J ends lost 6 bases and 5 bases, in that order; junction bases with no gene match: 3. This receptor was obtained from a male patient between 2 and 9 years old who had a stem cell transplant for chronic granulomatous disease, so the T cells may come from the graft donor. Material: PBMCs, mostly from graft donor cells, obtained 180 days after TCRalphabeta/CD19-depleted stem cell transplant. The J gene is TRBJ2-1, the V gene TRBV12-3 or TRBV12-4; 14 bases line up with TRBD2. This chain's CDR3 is CASSPTSGRDNEQFF. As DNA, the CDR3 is TGTGCCAGCAGCCCGACTAGCGGGAGGGACAATGAGCAGTTCTTC.